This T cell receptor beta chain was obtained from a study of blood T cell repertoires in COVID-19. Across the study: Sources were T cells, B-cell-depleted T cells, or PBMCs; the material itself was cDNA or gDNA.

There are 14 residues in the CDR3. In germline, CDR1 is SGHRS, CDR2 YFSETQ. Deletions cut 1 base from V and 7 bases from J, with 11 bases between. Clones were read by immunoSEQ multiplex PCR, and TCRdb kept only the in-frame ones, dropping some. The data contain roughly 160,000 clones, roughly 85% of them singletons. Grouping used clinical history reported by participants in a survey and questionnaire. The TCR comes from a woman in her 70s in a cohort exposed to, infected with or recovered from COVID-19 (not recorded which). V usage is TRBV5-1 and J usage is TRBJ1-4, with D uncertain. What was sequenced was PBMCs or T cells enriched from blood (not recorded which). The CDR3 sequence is CASSLWASGEKLFF. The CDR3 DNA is TGCGCCAGCAGCTTGTGGGCTAGCGGTGAAAAACTGTTTTTT.